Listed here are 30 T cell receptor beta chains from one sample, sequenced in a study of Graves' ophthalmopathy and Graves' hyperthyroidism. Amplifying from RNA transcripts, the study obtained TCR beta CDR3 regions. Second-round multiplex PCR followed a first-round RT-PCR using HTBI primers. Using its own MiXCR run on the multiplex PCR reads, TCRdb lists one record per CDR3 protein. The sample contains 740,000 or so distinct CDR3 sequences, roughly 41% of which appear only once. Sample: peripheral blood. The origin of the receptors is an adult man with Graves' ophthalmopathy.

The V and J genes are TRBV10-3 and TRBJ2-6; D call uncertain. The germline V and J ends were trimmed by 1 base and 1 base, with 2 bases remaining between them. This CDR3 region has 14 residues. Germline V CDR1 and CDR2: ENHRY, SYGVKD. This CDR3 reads CAISEFSGANVLTF. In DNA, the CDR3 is TGTGCCATCAGTGAGTTTTCTGGGGCCAACGTCCTGACTTTC.

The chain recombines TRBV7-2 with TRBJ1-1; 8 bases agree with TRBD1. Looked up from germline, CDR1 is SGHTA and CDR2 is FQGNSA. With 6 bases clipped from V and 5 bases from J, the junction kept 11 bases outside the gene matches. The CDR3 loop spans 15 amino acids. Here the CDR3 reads CASSSTGGIGTEAFF. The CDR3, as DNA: TGTGCCAGCAGTTCTACAGGGGGGATCGGGACTGAAGCTTTCTTT.

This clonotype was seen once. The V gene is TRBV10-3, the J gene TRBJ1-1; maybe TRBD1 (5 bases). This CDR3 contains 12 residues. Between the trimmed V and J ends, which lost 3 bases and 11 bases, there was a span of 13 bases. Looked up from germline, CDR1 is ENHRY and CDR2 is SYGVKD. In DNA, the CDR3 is TGTGCCATCAGTGACGGGACCCCTTGGGCTTTCTTT. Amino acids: CAISDGTPWAFF.

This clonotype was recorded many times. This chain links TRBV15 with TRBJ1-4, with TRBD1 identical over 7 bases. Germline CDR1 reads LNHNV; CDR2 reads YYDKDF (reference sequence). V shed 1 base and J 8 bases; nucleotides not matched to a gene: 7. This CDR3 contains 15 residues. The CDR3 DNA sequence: TGTGCCACCAGCAGAGGGAACAGGGGAGAGGAAAAACTGTTTTTT. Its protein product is CATSRGNRGEEKLFF.

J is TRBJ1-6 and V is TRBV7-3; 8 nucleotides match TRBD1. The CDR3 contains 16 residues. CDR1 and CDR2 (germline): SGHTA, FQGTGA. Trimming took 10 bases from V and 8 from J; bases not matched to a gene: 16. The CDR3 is CAISERRPGGDSPLHF. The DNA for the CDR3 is TGTGCCATCAGTGAAAGACGGCCAGGGGGCGATTCACCCCTCCACTTT.

Here the CDR3 reads CASSPAQTGGYYGYTF. The CDR3 coding sequence is TGTGCCAGCAGCCCAGCGCAGACAGGGGGATACTATGGCTACACCTTC. The rearrangement links TRBV7-2 to TRBJ1-2, with 9 bases identical to TRBD1. The CDR3 covers 16 residues. Trimming cost V 5 bases and J 3 bases; bases outside gene matches: 10. Germline V gene data show CDR1 as SGHTA and CDR2 as FQGNSA. The full variable domain, with the rest looked up from reference TRBV7-2 and TRBJ1-2, is GAGVSQSPSNKVTEKGKDVELRCDPISGHTALYWYRQSLGQGLEFLIYFQGNSAPDKSGLPSDRFSAERTGGSVSTLTIQRTQQEDSAVYLCASSPAQTGGYYGYTFGSGTRLTVV.

CDR3 nucleotide sequence: TGCAGCGTTCCAAGCGGGGGAACCTACGAGCAGTACTTC. Residues: CSVPSGGTYEQYF. This sequence joins TRBV29-1 and TRBJ2-7, with 8 bases aligning to TRBD2. The CDR3 consists of 13 residues. The V segment lost 5 bases and the J segment 2 bases; nucleotides outside the gene matches: 5. Germline CDR1 is SQVTM and CDR2 is ANQGSEA.

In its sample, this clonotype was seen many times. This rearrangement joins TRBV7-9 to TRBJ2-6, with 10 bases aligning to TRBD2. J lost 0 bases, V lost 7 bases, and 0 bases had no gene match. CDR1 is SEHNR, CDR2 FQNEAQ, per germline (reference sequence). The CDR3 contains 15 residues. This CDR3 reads CASTSGGSGANVLTF. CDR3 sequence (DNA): TGTGCCAGCACTAGCGGGGGCTCTGGGGCCAACGTCCTGACTTTC.

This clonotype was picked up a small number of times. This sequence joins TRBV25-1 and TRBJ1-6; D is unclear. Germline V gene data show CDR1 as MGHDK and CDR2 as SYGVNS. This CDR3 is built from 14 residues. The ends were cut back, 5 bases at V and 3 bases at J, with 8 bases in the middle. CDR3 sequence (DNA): TGTGCCAGCAGTTTAAGTGGCTATAATTCACCCCTCCACTTT. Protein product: CASSLSGYNSPLHF.

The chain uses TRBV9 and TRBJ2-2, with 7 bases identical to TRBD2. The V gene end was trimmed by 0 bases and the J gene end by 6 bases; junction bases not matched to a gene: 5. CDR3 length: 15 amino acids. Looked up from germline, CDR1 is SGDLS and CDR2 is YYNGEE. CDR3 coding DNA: TGTGCCAGCAGCGTAGTCAGTCGGGGGGCCGGGGAGCTGTTTTTT. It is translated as CASSVVSRGAGELFF.

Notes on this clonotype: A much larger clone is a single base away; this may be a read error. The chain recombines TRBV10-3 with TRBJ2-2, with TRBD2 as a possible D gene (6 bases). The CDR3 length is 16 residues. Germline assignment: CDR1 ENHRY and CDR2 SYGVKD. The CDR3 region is CAVSESGRTNTGELFF. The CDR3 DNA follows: TGTGCCGTCAGTGAGTCGGGGAGGACGAACACCGGGGAGCTGTTTTTT.

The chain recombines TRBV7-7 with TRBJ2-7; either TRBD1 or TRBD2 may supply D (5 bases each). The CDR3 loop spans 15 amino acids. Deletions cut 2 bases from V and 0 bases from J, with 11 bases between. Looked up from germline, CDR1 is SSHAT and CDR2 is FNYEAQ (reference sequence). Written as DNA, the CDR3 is TGTGCCAGCAGCTTAATGGCAGGGAGCTCCTACGAGCAGTACTTC. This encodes CASSLMAGSSYEQYF.

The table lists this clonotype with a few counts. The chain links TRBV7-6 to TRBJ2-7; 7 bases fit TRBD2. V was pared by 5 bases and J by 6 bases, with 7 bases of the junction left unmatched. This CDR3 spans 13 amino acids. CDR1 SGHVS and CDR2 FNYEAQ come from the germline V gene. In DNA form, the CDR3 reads TGTGCCAGCAGCCCGTTGACTAGCACCGAGCAGTACTTC. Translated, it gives CASSPLTSTEQYF.

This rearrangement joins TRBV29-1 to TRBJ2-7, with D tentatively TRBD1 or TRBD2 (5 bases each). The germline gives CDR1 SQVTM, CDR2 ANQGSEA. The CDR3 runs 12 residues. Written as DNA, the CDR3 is TGCAGTGCACAAAGGGACCAGTACGAGCAGTACTTC. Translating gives CSAQRDQYEQYF.

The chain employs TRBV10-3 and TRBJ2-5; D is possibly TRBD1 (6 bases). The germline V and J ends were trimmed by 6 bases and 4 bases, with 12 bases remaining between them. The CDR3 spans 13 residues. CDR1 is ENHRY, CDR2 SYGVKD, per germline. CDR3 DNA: TGTGCCATCAGGGGACAAACGGGAGAGACCCAGTACTTC. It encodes CAIRGQTGETQYF.

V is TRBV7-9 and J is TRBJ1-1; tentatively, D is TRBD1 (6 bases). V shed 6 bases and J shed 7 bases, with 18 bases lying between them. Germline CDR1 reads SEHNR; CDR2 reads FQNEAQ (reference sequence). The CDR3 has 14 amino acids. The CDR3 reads CASSLLQGRYEAFF. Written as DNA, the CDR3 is TGTGCCAGCAGTCTCTTACAGGGACGTTATGAAGCTTTCTTT.

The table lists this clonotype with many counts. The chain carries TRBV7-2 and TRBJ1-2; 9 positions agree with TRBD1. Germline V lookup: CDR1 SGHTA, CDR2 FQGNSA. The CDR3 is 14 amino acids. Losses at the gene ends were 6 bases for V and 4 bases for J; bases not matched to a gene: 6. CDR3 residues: CASRSGQGTYGYTF. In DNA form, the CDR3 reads TGTGCCAGCAGATCGGGACAGGGTACCTATGGCTACACCTTC.

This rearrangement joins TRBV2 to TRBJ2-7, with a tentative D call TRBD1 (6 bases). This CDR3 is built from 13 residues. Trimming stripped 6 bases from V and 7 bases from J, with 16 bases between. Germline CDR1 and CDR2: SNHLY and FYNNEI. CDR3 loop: CASSLLRQDEQYF. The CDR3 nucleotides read TGTGCCAGCAGCCTACTACGACAGGATGAGCAGTACTTC. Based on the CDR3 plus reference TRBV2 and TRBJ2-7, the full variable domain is EPEVTQTPSHQVTQMGQEVILRCVPISNHLYFYWYRQILGQKVEFLVSFYNNEISEKSEIFDDQFSVERPDGSNFTLKIRSTKLEDSAMYFCASSLLRQDEQYFGPGTRLTVT.

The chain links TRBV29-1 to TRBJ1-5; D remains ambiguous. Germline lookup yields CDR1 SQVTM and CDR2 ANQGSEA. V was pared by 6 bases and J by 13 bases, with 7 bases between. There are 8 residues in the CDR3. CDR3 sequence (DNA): TGCAGCGTCTGGCCTCAGCATTTT. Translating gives CSVWPQHF.

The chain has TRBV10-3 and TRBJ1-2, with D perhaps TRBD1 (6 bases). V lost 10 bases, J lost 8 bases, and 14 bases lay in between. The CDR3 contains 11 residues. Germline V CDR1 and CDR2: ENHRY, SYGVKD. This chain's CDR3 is CASLVQGGYTF. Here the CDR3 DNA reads TGTGCCAGCTTAGTGCAGGGGGGCTACACCTTC.

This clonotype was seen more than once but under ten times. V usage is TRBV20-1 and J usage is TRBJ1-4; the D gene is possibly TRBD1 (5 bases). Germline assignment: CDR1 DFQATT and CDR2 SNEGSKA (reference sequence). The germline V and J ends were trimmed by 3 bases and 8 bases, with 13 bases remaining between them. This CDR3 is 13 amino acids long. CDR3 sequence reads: CSASRQGREKLFF. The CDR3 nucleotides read TGCAGTGCTAGTAGGCAGGGTAGGGAAAAACTGTTTTTT.

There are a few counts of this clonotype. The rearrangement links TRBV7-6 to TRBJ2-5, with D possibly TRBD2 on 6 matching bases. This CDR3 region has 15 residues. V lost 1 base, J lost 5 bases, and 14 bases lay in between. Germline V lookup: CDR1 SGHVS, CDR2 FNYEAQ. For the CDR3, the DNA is TGTGCCAGCAGCTTAGAGGCAGGGAGGCGCGAGACCCAGTACTTC. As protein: CASSLEAGRRETQYF.

CDR3: CASRPGRNEQYF. The DNA for the CDR3 is TGTGCCAGCAGGCCGGGAAGGAACGAGCAGTACTTC. V and J are TRBV12-3 or TRBV12-4 and TRBJ2-7; D is possibly TRBD2 (5 bases). V lost 6 bases to trimming and J lost 5 bases, with 11 bases between them. The length of the CDR3 is 12 residues.

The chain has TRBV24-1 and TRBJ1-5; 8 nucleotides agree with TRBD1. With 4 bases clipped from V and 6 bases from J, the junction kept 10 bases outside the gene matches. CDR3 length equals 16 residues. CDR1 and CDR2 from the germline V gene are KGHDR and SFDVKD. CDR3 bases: TGTGCCACCAGTGACCCAGGGACAGGTCTCCGTCAGCCCCAGCATTTT. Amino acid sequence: CATSDPGTGLRQPQHF.

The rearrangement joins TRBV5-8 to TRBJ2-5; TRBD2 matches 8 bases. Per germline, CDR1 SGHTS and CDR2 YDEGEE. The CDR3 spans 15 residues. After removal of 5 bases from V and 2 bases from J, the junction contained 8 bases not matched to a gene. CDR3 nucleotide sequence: TGTGCCAGCAGTCGAGCGGGAGTGGGGCAAGAGACCCAGTACTTC. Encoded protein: CASSRAGVGQETQYF.

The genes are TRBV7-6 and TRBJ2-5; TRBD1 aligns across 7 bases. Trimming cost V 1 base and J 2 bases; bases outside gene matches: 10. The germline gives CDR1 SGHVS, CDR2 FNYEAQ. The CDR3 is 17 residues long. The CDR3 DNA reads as TGTGCCAGCAGCTTAGGTGTATTGGGGACAGAACAAGAGACCCAGTACTTC. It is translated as CASSLGVLGTEQETQYF.

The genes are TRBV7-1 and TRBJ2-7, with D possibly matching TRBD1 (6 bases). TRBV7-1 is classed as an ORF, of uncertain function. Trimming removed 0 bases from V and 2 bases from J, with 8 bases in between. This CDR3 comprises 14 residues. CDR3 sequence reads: CASSSATGTYEQYF. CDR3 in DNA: TGTGCCAGCAGCTCAGCGACAGGCACCTACGAGCAGTACTTC.

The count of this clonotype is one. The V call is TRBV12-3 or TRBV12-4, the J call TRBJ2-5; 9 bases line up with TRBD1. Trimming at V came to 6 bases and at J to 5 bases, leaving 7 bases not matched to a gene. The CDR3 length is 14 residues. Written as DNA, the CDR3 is TGTGCCAGCAGAAGACAGGGGGAAGGGGAGACCCAGTACTTC. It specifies CASRRQGEGETQYF.

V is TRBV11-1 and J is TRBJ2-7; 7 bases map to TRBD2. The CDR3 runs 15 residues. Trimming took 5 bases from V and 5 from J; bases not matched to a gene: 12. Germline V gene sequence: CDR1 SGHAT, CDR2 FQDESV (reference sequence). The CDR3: CASSPYWEGRHEQYF. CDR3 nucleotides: TGTGCCAGCAGCCCCTATTGGGAGGGTCGTCACGAGCAGTACTTC.

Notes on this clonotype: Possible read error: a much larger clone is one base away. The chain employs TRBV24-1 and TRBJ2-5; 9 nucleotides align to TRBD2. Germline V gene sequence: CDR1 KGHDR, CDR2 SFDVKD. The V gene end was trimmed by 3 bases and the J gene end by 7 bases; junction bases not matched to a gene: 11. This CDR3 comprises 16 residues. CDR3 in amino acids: CATSDPSGTAWGTQYF. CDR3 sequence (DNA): TGTGCCACCAGTGATCCTAGCGGGACCGCGTGGGGGACCCAGTACTTC.